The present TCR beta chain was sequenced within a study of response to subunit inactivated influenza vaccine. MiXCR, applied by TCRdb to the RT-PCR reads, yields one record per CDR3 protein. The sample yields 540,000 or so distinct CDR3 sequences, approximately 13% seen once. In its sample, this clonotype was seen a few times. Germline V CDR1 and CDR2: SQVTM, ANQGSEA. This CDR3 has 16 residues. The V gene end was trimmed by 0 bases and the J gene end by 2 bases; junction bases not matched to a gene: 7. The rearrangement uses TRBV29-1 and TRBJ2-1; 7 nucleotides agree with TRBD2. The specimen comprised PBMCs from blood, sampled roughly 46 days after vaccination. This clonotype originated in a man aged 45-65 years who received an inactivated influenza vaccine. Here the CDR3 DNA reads TGCAGCGTTGAAGACGGACTAGATGTGGCCTACAATGAGCAGTTCTTC. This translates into CSVEDGLDVAYNEQFF.